This T cell receptor beta chain was recorded in a study of blood T cells in healthy people across ages. Isolated PBMCs totaled at least 6 million in each sample. Germline lookup yields CDR1 MNHEY and CDR2 SVGEGT. Trimming removed 3 bases at V and 7 bases at J, with 15 bases between. The CDR3 consists of 14 residues. Together with a sample-barcoded 5' primer, a J-beta primer mix was included in a second PCR lasting about 7 to 11 cycles. Each of the samples gave a minimum of 2.5 million paired-end reads that contained CDR3. TCRdb re-called the 5' RACE reads with MiXCR, one entry per CDR3 protein. Among approximately 800,000 distinct CDR3 sequences listed, 20% to 25% were seen once. These data also featured in a second study, about T cells of mothers and their children. That source reports: A primer called M1S, used in the second PCR, added sample barcodes and 2-4 random nucleotides.

What was sequenced was blood. The genes are TRBV6-2 or TRBV6-3 and TRBJ2-5; tentative D call: TRBD2 (6 bases). This TCR was sampled from a boy younger than 18 in good health. CDR3 residues: CASSYRDLDGTQYF. Here the CDR3 DNA reads TGTGCCAGCAGTTATAGGGACTTGGACGGGACCCAGTACTTC.